Listed below are T cell receptor beta chains from one sample, sequenced in a study of T-cell memory formation after mild COVID-19. A single record per CDR3 protein comes from TCRdb applying MiXCR to the 5' RACE reads. The table includes 200,000 to 300,000 distinct CDR3 sequences, roughly a sixth detected once. The sequenced material came from PBMCs or a T cell subset sorted from them (not recorded which). These receptors were taken from a man aged 18 to 29 who had mild COVID-19 (a few samples of this study predate the infection). Cell type and time point are not known. CDR3s include the opening cysteine and the closing phenylalanine or tryptophan. D genes are given only for firm matches. Some rows have no size entry. The others give once, few or many, or a class for an expanded clone.

- | TRBJ2-3 | - | TRBV5-5 | CASSLEAGSTDTQYF | TGTGCCAGCAGCTTGGAGGCAGGGAGCACAGATACGCAGTATTTT
few | TRBJ1-5 | - | TRBV6-5 | CASSVAGGQPQHF | TGTGCCAGCAGTGTCGCCGGGGGTCAGCCCCAGCATTTT
- | TRBJ2-1 | - | TRBV6-2/TRBV6-3 | CASISPGWVEQFF | TGTGCCAGCATCTCACCAGGGTGGGTTGAGCAGTTCTTC
many | TRBJ2-6 | - | TRBV5-4 | CASSLPGSGANVLTF | TGTGCCAGCAGCTTGCCAGGTTCTGGGGCCAACGTCCTGACTTTC
few | TRBJ2-5 | - | TRBV7-2 | CASSPTRGETQYF | TGTGCCAGCAGCCCCACCAGAGGGGAGACCCAGTACTTC
many | TRBJ2-7 | - | TRBV12-3/TRBV12-4 | CASSNSYEQYF | TGTGCCAGCAGTAACTCCTACGAGCAGTACTTC
many | TRBJ2-2 | TRBD1 | TRBV6-2/TRBV6-3 | CASTNRDRGPGELFF | TGTGCCAGCACTAACCGGGACAGGGGGCCCGGGGAGCTGTTTTTT
few | TRBJ1-6 | TRBD1 | TRBV25-1 | CASDPQGAGPLHF | TGTGCCAGCGATCCACAGGGGGCAGGACCCCTCCACTTT
many | TRBJ1-2 | - | TRBV2 | CASSDSAYYGYTF | TGTGCCAGCAGTGATTCGGCTTACTATGGCTACACCTTC
- | TRBJ1-6 | TRBD1 | TRBV7-9 | CASSKGATYNSPLHF | TGTGCCAGCAGCAAGGGGGCCACCTATAATTCACCCCTCCACTTT
- | TRBJ1-5 | - | TRBV4-2 | CASSRYNEPQHF | TGTGCCAGCAGCCGATATAACGAGCCCCAGCATTTT
many | TRBJ2-3 | - | TRBV6-5 | CASSYVGRLTDTQYF | TGTGCCAGCAGTTACGTGGGACGTCTTACAGATACGCAGTATTTT
- | TRBJ1-1 | TRBD1 | TRBV7-2 | CASSLTRRDRGGTEAFF | TGTGCCAGCAGCTTAACCCGCCGGGACAGGGGTGGGACTGAAGCTTTCTTT
few | TRBJ1-5 | - | TRBV6-2/TRBV6-3 | CASSSTRILNQPQHF | TGTGCCAGCAGTTCGACCCGAATCCTCAATCAGCCCCAGCATTTT
few | TRBJ1-5 | - | TRBV10-3 | CAISRDAQPQHF | TGTGCCATCAGCAGGGACGCTCAGCCCCAGCATTTT
few | TRBJ1-2 | TRBD1 | TRBV7-6 | CASSLGGGSYGYTF | TGTGCCAGCAGCTTAGGAGGGGGCAGTTATGGCTACACCTTC
- | TRBJ1-1 | - | TRBV19 | CASRHNTEAFF | TGTGCCAGTAGGCATAACACTGAAGCTTTCTTT
few | TRBJ2-7 | - | TRBV6-5 | CASSPQGAEQYF | TGTGCCAGCAGTCCCCAGGGAGCCGAGCAGTACTTC
- | TRBJ1-5 | - | TRBV28 | CASSVGDQPQHF | TGTGCCAGCAGTGTGGGGGATCAGCCCCAGCATTTT
few | TRBJ2-7 | - | TRBV7-2 | CASSASSYEQYF | TGTGCCAGCAGCGCGAGTTCCTACGAGCAGTACTTC
few | TRBJ2-5 | - | TRBV3-1 | CASSRISRVQYF | TGTGCCAGCAGCCGGATCAGCAGGGTCCAGTACTTC
few | TRBJ1-3 | - | TRBV15 | CATSRDPPRQGNTIYF | TGTGCCACCAGCAGAGATCCCCCACGCCAAGGAAACACCATATATTTT
few | TRBJ1-6 | TRBD1 | TRBV6-2/TRBV6-3 | CASRPTGLSPLHF | TGTGCCAGCAGACCGACAGGGTTATCACCCCTCCACTTT
- | TRBJ2-1 | TRBD2 | TRBV20-1 | CSARSGMGGVEQFF | TGCAGTGCTAGATCTGGAATGGGAGGGGTCGAGCAGTTCTTC
few | TRBJ2-5 | - | TRBV4-2 | CASSQDPVGAPQETQYF | TGTGCCAGCAGCCAAGACCCGGTGGGAGCGCCCCAAGAGACCCAGTACTTC
few | TRBJ2-5 | TRBD2 | TRBV20-1 | CSARKRLAGAQETQYF | TGCAGTGCTAGGAAGAGACTAGCGGGGGCCCAAGAGACCCAGTACTTC
few | TRBJ2-7 | TRBD2 | TRBV18 | CASSRSGDEQYF | TGTGCCAGCTCTCGGAGCGGGGACGAGCAGTACTTC
few | TRBJ2-5 | - | TRBV14 | CASSQVFRTGETQYF | TGTGCCAGCAGCCAAGTGTTCCGTACGGGGGAGACCCAGTACTTC
- | TRBJ2-2 | TRBD1 | TRBV9 | CASSVLDRAIGELFF | TGTGCCAGCAGCGTATTGGACAGGGCGATCGGGGAGCTGTTTTTT
- | TRBJ2-5 | - | TRBV5-6 | CASSRGGVTETQYF | TGTGCCAGCAGCCGAGGGGGAGTGACGGAGACCCAGTACTTC
medium-sized | TRBJ2-1 | TRBD2 | TRBV6-2/TRBV6-3 | CASRGGLAGVPLYNEQFF | TGTGCCAGCAGGGGTGGACTAGCGGGGGTACCCCTCTACAATGAGCAGTTCTTC
- | TRBJ1-2 | - | TRBV6-1 | CASRPTPGQNYGYTF | TGTGCCAGCCGCCCGACTCCGGGGCAGAACTATGGCTACACCTTC
- | TRBJ1-4 | - | TRBV12-3/TRBV12-4 | CASSLTTRGLFF | TGTGCCAGCAGTTTAACGACTCGGGGACTGTTTTTT
many | TRBJ2-5 | - | TRBV7-9 | CASSRVPQETQYF | TGTGCCAGCTCCAGGGTGCCCCAAGAGACCCAGTACTTC
few | TRBJ2-1 | TRBD1 | TRBV12-3/TRBV12-4 | CASSMQGARLWFF | TGTGCCAGCAGCATGCAGGGGGCGCGTCTCTGGTTCTTC
- | TRBJ2-5 | TRBD1 | TRBV4-1 | CASAQGAETQYF | TGCGCCAGTGCACAGGGGGCCGAGACCCAGTACTTC
- | TRBJ1-6 | - | TRBV5-1 | CASSPRQASSYNSPLHF | TGCGCCAGCAGCCCGCGACAGGCTAGCTCCTATAATTCACCCCTCCACTTT